A single sample is the source of the 16 T cell receptor beta chains below, sequenced in a study of tumor and adjacent non-tumor tissue in lung cancer. No cell sorting was done before RNA was extracted from the tissue. The normal lung tissue was taken more than 3 cm from the tumor edge. A modified ARM-PCR protocol with three rounds of nested PCR amplified TCRbeta. Via MiXCR, TCRdb re-called the multiplex PCR reads, giving one row per CDR3 protein. The table includes 77,000 or so distinct CDR3 sequences, over 65% detected once. The sample taken for sequencing was distant non-tumor lung tissue. These TCRs come from a man aged 65 to 85 with non-small cell lung cancer.

On this clonotype: A junction end diverges from the germline sequence, so it may reflect a read error. The V gene is TRBV11-2, the J gene TRBJ2-2; 7 bases align to TRBD1. Germline CDR1 is SGHAT and CDR2 is FQNNGV. The length of the CDR3 is 16 residues. CDR3 residues: CSSSSVGTGVAEELFF. CDR3 coding DNA: TGTTCCAGCAGCTCAGTGGGCACAGGGGTTGCCGAGGAGCTGTTTTTT.

To note about this clonotype: At one of its ends the junction is not consistent with the germline gene, which may arise from a read error. The genes are TRBV24-1 and TRBJ2-3; D is perhaps TRBD1 (6 bases). The CDR3 runs 16 residues. Germline values: CDR1 KGHDR, CDR2 SFDVKD. The CDR3 region has the DNA TGTGCCTCACAAGGTAAAGGGGGTTACCGCACAAATACGCAGTATTTT. Residues: CASQGKGGYRTNTQYF.

Remarks on this clonotype: One end of the junction varies from germline; a read error may be responsible. The chain employs TRBV6-6 and TRBJ2-5; TRBD2 matches 7 bases. This CDR3 is 16 amino acids long. Germline loops: CDR1 MNHNY, CDR2 SVGAGI (reference sequence). CDR3 sequence: CVSTYSRGGGRKTQYF. The CDR3 DNA reads TGTGTCAGCACTTACTCGAGGGGCGGGGGAAGGAAGACCCAGTACTTC.

The CDR3 DNA follows: TGTGCCAGCAGTATGGGAGATACGCAGTATTTT. Protein: CASSMGDTQYF. This chain links TRBV5-6 with TRBJ2-3; the D is unclear. Trimming removed 5 bases at V and 5 bases at J, with 6 bases between. The germline CDR1 and CDR2 sequences are SGHDT and YYEEEE. The CDR3 is 11 residues long.

Turning to this clonotype: One base away lies a much larger clone, so this may be a sequencing read error. The J gene is TRBJ2-1, the V gene TRBV4-1, with D tentatively TRBD1 or TRBD2 (6 bases each). Germline V gene data show CDR1 as MGHRA and CDR2 as YSYEKL. The germline V and J ends were trimmed by 0 bases and 2 bases, with 14 bases remaining between them. This CDR3 region has 17 residues. CDR3 in amino acids: CASSQDPGGHAYNEQFF. As DNA, the CDR3 is TGCGCCAGCAGCCAAGACCCCGGGGGACACGCCTACAATGAGCAGTTCTTC.

To note about this clonotype: At one end, the junction sequence differs from germline, possibly due to a read error. The chain uses TRBV28 and TRBJ2-1, with 8 bases matching TRBD2. The length of the CDR3 is 14 residues. Germline values: CDR1 MDHEN, CDR2 SYDVKM. The CDR3 region is CVSDSSGIDKEQLF. The DNA of the CDR3 is TGTGTCAGCGATAGTAGCGGGATTGACAAAGAGCAGTTATTC.

The V gene is TRBV5-6, the J gene TRBJ2-3, with TRBD1 as a possible D gene (6 bases). Germline-derived CDR1 and CDR2 are SGHDT and YYEEEE. The CDR3 length is 16 residues. V lost 7 bases to trimming and J lost 4 bases, with 22 bases between them. The CDR3 is CASGRQGMGRSDTQYF. The CDR3 DNA reads TGTGCCAGCGGTCGGCAGGGGATGGGGAGATCAGATACGCAGTATTTT.

Comments on this clonotype: Germline and junction disagree at one end, which may indicate a read error. The V call is TRBV6-2 or TRBV6-3, the J call TRBJ2-3, with no clear D. Germline values: CDR1 MNHEY, CDR2 SVGEGT. This CDR3 region has 16 residues. CDR3 in amino acids: CANSQNEVRVSDTQYF. CDR3 bases: TGTGCCAACAGTCAGAATGAGGTACGGGTGTCGGATACGCAGTATTTT.

A remark on this clonotype: Just one base apart from a much larger clone, this may be a read error. This sequence joins TRBV30 and TRBJ2-6; D is perhaps TRBD1 (5 bases). The germline CDR1 and CDR2 sequences are GTSNPN and SVGIG (reference sequence). The CDR3 spans 16 residues. CDR3 loop: CVWSVGAVSGANVLTF. CDR3 nucleotides: TGTGTCTGGAGTGTAGGGGCTGTGTCTGGGGCCAACGTCCTGACTTTC.

This clonotype was observed a few times. A single base separates this from a much larger clone, so it may be a read error. The V call is TRBV20-1, the J call TRBJ1-4, with D possibly TRBD1 on 5 matching bases. Germline CDR1 and CDR2: DFQATT and SNEGSKA (reference sequence). CDR3 size: 14 residues. Trimming pared 8 bases from V and 8 bases from J, leaving 21 bases between. Here the CDR3 DNA reads TGCAGTTTTTATAAGCAGGATCGGGGCGAAAAACTGTTTTTT. Encoded protein: CSFYKQDRGEKLFF.

As for this clonotype: The junction and the germline gene differ at one end; a read error may be behind it. The chain has TRBV6-1 and TRBJ2-7, with 8 bases fitting TRBD1. Germline values: CDR1 MNHNS, CDR2 SASEGT. The CDR3 is 14 amino acids. The CDR3 bases are TGTGCCAGCAGGCGACAGGGGTATTCCTACAAGCAGTACTTC. Amino acids: CASRRQGYSYKQYF.

There are a few counts of this clonotype. With a much larger clone just one base away, this may be a read error. This chain connects TRBV5-1 to TRBJ2-2, with D uncertain. The CDR3 runs 13 residues. Germline V gene sequence: CDR1 SGHRS, CDR2 YFSETQ. CDR3 in amino acids: CASSLVTTWELFF. The CDR3 DNA reads as TGCGCCAGCAGCTTGGTAACCACCTGGGAGCTGTTTTTT.

Concerning this clonotype: Without the conserved terminal phenylalanine or tryptophan, this CDR3 likely stems from a read error. CDR3 nucleotide sequence: TGTGCCACCGGACCGGTCACAGGGGAAAACATTCAGTACCTC. Amino acid sequence: CATGPVTGENIQYL. J is TRBJ2-4 and V is TRBV6-2 or TRBV6-3, with 7 bases fitting TRBD1. The V gene end was trimmed by 10 bases and the J gene end by 5 bases; junction bases not matched to a gene: 11. This CDR3 comprises 14 residues. The germline gives CDR1 MNHEY, CDR2 SVGEGT.

Comment on this clonotype: A much larger clone lies one base from this, so it may be a read error. This rearrangement joins TRBV6-6 to TRBJ1-1; possibly TRBD1 for D (5 bases). This CDR3 contains 13 residues. CDR1 and CDR2 (germline): MNHNY, SVGAGI (reference sequence). Deletions cut 8 bases from V and 1 base from J, with 11 bases between. The CDR3 DNA is TGTGCCAGCGGGTACACAGGGAACACTGAAGCTTTCTTT. This translates into CASGYTGNTEAFF.

Worth noting for this clonotype: Since the CDR3 does not end with the conserved phenylalanine or tryptophan, this likely comes from a read error. The chain is built from TRBV4-3 and TRBJ1-2, with TRBD1 matching 8 bases. Losses at the gene ends were 3 bases for V and 9 bases for J; bases not matched to a gene: 9. The CDR3 sequence is 14 residues long. Germline CDR1 LGHNA, CDR2 YSLEER. The CDR3 is CASSHDHGTGRYTI. CDR3 nucleotide sequence: TGCGCCAGCAGCCATGACCATGGGACAGGACGCTACACCATT.

Turning to this clonotype: Lacking the conserved final phenylalanine or tryptophan, this CDR3 likely reflects a read error. The DNA is left out, because the CDR3 cannot be placed on it with certainty; the CDR3 is given as TCRdb lists it. CDR3 loop: CASSLDPTGGKGEQFL. The chain joins TRBV11-3 to TRBJ2-1; the table's D gene call, TRBD1, was not cross checked with the DNA. The CDR3 is 16 residues long, counting both termini. Germline V gives CDR1 SGHNT, CDR2 YENEEA.